Described below is a single TCR beta chain sequence and its context. Patients having Susac syndrome satisfied recently defined diagnostic criteria for definite or probable disease. The data are from a study of CD8 T cells in Susac syndrome. The CDR3 runs to 11 residues. Trimming cost V 6 bases and J 6 bases, with 7 bases left between them. CDR1 is KGHSH and CDR2 is LQKENI in the germline V gene. RNA amounts of about 0.5 to 1 ug underwent reverse transcription with random hexamers. MiXCR, run by TCRdb on the immunoSEQ multiplex PCR reads, gives a single entry per CDR3 protein. The data show hundreds of thousands of distinct CDR3 sequences, with 96% seen just once and less than 0.11% held by the top ten.

Sequenced: CD4+ T cells from PBMCs. The sequence derives from a human donor with Susac syndrome. The rearrangement uses TRBV18 and TRBJ2-3; D is ambiguous. The CDR3 DNA sequence: TGTGCCAGCTCGCCCTCGGATACGCAGTATTTT. Its protein product is CASSPSDTQYF.